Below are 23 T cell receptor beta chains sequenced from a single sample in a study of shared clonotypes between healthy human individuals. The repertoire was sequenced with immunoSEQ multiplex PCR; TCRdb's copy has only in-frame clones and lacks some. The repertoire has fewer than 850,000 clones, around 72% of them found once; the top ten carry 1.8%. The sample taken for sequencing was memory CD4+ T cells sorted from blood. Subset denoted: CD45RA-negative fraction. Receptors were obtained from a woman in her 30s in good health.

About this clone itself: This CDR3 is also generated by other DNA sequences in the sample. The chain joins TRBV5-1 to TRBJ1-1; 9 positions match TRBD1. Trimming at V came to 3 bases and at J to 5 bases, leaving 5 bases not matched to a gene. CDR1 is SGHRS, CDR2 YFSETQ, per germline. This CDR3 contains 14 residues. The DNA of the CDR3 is TGCGCCAGCAGCTCACAGGGGGCGCGTACTGAAGCTTTCTTT. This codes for CASSSQGARTEAFF. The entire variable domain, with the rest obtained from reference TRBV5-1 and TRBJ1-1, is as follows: KAGVTQTPRYLIKTRGQQVTLSCSPISGHRSVSWYQQTPGQGLQFLFEYFSETQRNKGNFPGRFSGRQFSNSRSEMNVSTLELGDSALYLCASSSQGARTEAFFGQGTRLTVV.

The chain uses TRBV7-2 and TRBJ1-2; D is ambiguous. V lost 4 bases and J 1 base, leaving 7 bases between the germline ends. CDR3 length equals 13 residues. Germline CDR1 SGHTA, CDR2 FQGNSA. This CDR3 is CASSSQVNYGYTF. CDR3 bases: TGTGCCAGCAGCTCTCAGGTTAACTATGGCTACACCTTC.

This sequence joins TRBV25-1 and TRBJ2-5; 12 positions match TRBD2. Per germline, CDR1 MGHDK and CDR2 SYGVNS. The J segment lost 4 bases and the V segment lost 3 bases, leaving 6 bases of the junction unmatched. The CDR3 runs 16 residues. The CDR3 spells CASSETSGSPPETQYF. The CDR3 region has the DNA TGTGCCAGCAGTGAGACTAGCGGGAGCCCCCCAGAGACCCAGTACTTC.

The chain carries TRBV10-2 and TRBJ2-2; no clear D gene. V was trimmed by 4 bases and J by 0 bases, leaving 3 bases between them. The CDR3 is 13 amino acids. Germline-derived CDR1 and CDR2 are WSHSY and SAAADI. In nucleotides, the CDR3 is TGCGCCAGCAGTGTTCCGAACACCGGGGAGCTGTTTTTT. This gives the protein CASSVPNTGELFF.

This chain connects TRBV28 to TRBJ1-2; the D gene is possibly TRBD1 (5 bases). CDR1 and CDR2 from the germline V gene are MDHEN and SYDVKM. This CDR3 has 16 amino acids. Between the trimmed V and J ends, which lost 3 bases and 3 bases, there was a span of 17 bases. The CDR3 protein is CASSFARLQEDYGYTF. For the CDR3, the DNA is TGTGCCAGCAGTTTTGCCCGCTTACAGGAGGACTATGGCTACACCTTC.

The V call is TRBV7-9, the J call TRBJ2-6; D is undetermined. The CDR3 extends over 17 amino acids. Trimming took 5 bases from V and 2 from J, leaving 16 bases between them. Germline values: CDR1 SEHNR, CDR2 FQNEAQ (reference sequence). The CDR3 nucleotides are TGTGCCAGCAGCCTCTGGGCCTTAACCCCTGGGGCCAACGTCCTGACTTTC. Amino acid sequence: CASSLWALTPGANVLTF.

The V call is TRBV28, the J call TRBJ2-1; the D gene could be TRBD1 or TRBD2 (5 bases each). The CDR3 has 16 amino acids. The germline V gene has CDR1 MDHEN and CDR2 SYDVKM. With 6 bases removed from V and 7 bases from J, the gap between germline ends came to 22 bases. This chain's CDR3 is CASSTDRDPKGNEQFF. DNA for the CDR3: TGTGCCAGCAGCACCGACCGGGACCCTAAGGGGAATGAGCAGTTCTTC.

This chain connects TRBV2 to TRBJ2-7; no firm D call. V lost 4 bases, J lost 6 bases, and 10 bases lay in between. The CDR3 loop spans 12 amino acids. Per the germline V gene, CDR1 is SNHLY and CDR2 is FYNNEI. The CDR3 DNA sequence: TGTGCCAGCAGTGTTCCGTTATCCGAGCAGTACTTC. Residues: CASSVPLSEQYF.

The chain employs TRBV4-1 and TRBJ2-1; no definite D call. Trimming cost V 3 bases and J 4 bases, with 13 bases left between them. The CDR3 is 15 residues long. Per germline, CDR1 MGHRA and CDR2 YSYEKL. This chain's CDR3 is CASSQGILNYNEQFF. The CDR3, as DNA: TGCGCCAGCAGCCAGGGAATTTTGAATTACAATGAGCAGTTCTTC.

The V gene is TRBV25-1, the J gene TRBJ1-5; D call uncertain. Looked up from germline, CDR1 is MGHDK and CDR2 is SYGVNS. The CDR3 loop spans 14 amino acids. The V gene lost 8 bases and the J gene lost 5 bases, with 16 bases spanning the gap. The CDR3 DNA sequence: TGTGCCAGCTCTATCGGGGTTGCGGATCAGCCCCAGCATTTT. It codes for CASSIGVADQPQHF.

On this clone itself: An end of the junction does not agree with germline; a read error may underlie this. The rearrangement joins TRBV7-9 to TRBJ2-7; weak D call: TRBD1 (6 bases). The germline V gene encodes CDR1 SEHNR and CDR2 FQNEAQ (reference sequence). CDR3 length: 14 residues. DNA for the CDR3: TGTGCCAGCAGCGACGGCAGGGGCTCCCACGAGCAGTACTTC. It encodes CASSDGRGSHEQYF.

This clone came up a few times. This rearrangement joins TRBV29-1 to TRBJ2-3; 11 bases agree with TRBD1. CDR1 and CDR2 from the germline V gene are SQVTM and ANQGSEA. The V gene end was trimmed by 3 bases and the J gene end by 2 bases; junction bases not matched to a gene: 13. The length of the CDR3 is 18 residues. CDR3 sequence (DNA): TGCAGCGTTGAGGGACAGGGGGTGCGGGGCCGAATCACAGATACGCAGTATTTT. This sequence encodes CSVEGQGVRGRITDTQYF.

Written as DNA, the CDR3 is TGTGCCAGCAGTGGTCCGGCCGGACGCAACCAAGAGACCCAGTACTTC. It is translated as CASSGPAGRNQETQYF. This chain joins TRBV25-1 and TRBJ2-5; no firm D call. Trimming shortened V by 4 bases and J by 0 bases, and 15 bases separated the two germline ends. Germline V gene data show CDR1 as MGHDK and CDR2 as SYGVNS. The CDR3 runs 16 residues.

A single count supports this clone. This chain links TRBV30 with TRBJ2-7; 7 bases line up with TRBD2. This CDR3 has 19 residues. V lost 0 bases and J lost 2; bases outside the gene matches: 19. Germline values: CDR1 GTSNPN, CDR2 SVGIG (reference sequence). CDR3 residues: CAWSVPGLEQPEEPYEQYF. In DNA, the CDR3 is TGTGCCTGGAGTGTACCCGGACTAGAACAACCCGAAGAGCCCTACGAGCAGTACTTC.

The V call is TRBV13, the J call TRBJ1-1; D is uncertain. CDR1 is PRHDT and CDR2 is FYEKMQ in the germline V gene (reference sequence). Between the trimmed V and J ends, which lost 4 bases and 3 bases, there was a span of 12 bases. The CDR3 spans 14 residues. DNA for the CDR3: TGTGCCAGCAGCTCGGAGAACACGTACACTGAAGCTTTCTTT. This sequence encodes CASSSENTYTEAFF.

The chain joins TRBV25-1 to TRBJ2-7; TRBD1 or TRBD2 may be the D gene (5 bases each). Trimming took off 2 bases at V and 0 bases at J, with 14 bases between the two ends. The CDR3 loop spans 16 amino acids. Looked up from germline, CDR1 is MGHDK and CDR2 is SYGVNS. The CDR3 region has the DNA TGTGCCAGCAGTGAAGCATCACCGGGGCGCTCCTACGAGCAGTACTTC. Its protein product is CASSEASPGRSYEQYF.

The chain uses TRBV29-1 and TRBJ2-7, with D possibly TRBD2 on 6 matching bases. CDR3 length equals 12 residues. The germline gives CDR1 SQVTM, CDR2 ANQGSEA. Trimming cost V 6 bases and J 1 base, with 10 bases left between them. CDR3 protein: CSVAGTSYEQYF. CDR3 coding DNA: TGCAGCGTCGCCGGGACTTCCTACGAGCAGTACTTC.

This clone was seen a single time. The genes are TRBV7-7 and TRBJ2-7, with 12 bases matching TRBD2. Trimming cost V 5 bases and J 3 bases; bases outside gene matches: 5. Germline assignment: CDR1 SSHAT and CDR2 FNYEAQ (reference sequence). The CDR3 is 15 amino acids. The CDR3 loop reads CASSPGLAGIYEQYF. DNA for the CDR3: TGTGCCAGCAGCCCTGGACTAGCGGGAATCTACGAGCAGTACTTC.

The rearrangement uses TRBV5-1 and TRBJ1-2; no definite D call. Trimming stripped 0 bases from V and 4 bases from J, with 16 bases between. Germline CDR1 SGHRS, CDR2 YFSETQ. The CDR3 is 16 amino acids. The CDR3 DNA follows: TGCGCCAGCAGCTTGGCCATAGGTCAGTCGGGCTATGGCTACACCTTC. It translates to CASSLAIGQSGYGYTF.

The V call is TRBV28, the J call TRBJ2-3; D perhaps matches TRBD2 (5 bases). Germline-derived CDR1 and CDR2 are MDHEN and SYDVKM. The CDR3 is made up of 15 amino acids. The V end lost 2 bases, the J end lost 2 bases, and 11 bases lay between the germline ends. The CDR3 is CASSLTLATTDTQYF. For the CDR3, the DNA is TGTGCCAGCAGTTTAACCCTAGCTACCACAGATACGCAGTATTTT.

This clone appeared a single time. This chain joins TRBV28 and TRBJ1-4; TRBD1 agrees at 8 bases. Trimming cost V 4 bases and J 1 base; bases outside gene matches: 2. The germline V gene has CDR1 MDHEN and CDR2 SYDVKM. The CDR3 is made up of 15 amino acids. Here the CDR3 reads CASSSGGETNEKLFF. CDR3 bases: TGTGCCAGCAGTTCAGGGGGCGAAACTAATGAAAAACTGTTTTTT. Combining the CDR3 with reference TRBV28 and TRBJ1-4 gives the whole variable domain DVKVTQSSRYLVKRTGEKVFLECVQDMDHENMFWYRQDPGLGLRLIYFSYDVKMKEKGDIPEGYSVSREKKERFSLILESASTNQTSMYLCASSSGGETNEKLFFGSGTQLSVL.

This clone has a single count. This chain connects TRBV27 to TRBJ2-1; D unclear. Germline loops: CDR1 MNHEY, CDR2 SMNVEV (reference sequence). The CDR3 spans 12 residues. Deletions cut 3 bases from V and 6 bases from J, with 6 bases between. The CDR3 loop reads CASSFLGNEQFF. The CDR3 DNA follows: TGTGCCAGCAGTTTTTTGGGCAATGAGCAGTTCTTC.

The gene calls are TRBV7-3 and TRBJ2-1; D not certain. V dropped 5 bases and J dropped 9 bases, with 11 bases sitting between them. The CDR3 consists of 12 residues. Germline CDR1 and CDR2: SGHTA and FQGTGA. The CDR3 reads CASSNPSGEQFF. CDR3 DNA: TGTGCCAGCAGCAATCCCTCGGGTGAGCAGTTCTTC.